This T cell receptor beta chain originates from a study of brain T cells in children with intractable seizures. Patients received at least one anti-epileptic drug before surgery. TCRdb's copy holds only in-frame clones and misses some; the assay was immunoSEQ multiplex PCR. The sample has about 64,000 clones, roughly 95% seen once. Concerning this clone itself: Antigen unknown.

Points from the study as a whole: Viral specificity was inferred only from CDR3 similarity; HCMV serostatus was unknown. Pre- and post-surgery blood differed in depth, so pre-surgery absences may be undersampling.

The receptor was derived from a boy less than two years old with focal cortical dysplasia and intractable seizures. The starting material was peripheral blood, obtained at surgery.

The CDR3 reads CATSRGRGPLYEQYF. The CDR3 nucleotides are TGTGCCACCAGCAGAGGCAGGGGGCCCTTGTACGAGCAGTACTTC. The V call is TRBV15, the J call TRBJ2-7; 8 bases are a match to TRBD1. J lost 4 bases, V lost 1 base, and 6 bases had no gene match. Germline V gives CDR1 LNHNV, CDR2 YYDKDF (reference sequence). This CDR3 contains 15 residues.